A selection of T cell receptor beta chains follows, all from one sample in a study of blood T cells in healthy people across ages. From the 5' RACE reads, TCRdb called clonotypes with MiXCR, one entry per CDR3 protein. Among hundreds of thousands of distinct CDR3 sequences, around two fifths were seen once, and the ten largest hold about 19%. Sequencing input: blood. The source is a man aged 60-69 years in good health. Both conserved end residues are part of each CDR3. The D gene is left open where the match is weak. Part of the rows lack a size; the others show once, few, many or a class for expanded clones.

J	size	V	D	CDR3	DNA
TRBJ2-1	-	TRBV4-3	TRBD1	CASSRRTGYNEQFF	TGCGCCAGCAGCCGCAGGACAGGTTACAATGAGCAGTTCTTC
TRBJ2-1	-	TRBV5-5	-	CASSPRLAHEQFF	TGTGCCAGCAGCCCCCGTTTAGCCCATGAGCAGTTCTTC
TRBJ2-1	-	TRBV9	TRBD2	CASSDLGASGYDEQFF	TGTGCCAGCAGCGACCTCGGGGCTAGCGGCTACGATGAGCAGTTCTTC
TRBJ1-1	-	TRBV6-1	TRBD1	CASSKHLTGGGSEAFF	TGTGCCAGCAGTAAACACCTTACAGGGGGCGGGAGTGAAGCTTTCTTT
TRBJ2-5	few	TRBV3-1	-	CASSPNVGYNEQYF	TGTGCCAGCAGCCCTAATGTCGGGTACAATGAGCAGTACTTC
TRBJ2-5	-	TRBV10-2	-	CASKTQYQETQYF	TGCGCCAGTAAGACACAGTACCAAGAGACCCAGTACTTC
TRBJ1-1	-	TRBV9	TRBD1	CASSSRDRVSEAFF	TGTGCCAGCAGCAGTCGGGACAGGGTTTCTGAAGCTTTCTTT
TRBJ2-3	few	TRBV11-2	TRBD2	CASSFTSGDSDTQYF	TGTGCCAGCAGCTTTACCAGCGGGGATTCAGATACGCAGTATTTT
TRBJ2-3	few	TRBV14	TRBD2	CASSYERAGVADTQYF	TGTGCCAGCAGCTACGAGCGAGCGGGGGTAGCCGATACGCAGTATTTT
TRBJ1-1	-	TRBV7-9	-	CASSRSQVGRGAFF	TGTGCCAGCAGCCGTTCACAGGTTGGCAGAGGAGCTTTCTTT
TRBJ2-1	-	TRBV30	-	CAWSDGSGRNEQFF	TGTGCCTGGAGTGATGGCTCCGGCCGCAATGAGCAGTTCTTC
TRBJ2-1	-	TRBV20-1	-	CSASWGSSYNEQFF	TGCAGTGCTAGTTGGGGGAGCTCCTACAATGAGCAGTTCTTC
TRBJ1-2	-	TRBV27	TRBD1	CASSKSGTAGTNYGYTF	TGTGCCAGCAGTAAGTCCGGGACAGCGGGGACTAACTATGGCTACACCTTC
TRBJ1-2	-	TRBV11-2	-	CASSLERGASGYTF	TGTGCCAGCAGCCTCGAAAGGGGTGCATCCGGCTACACCTTC
TRBJ1-2	-	TRBV27	TRBD1	CASSLAGQPNYGYTF	TGTGCCAGCAGTTTGGCGGGACAGCCTAACTATGGCTACACCTTC
TRBJ1-5	-	TRBV6-2/TRBV6-3	-	CASSYVSGSNQPQHF	TGTGCCAGCAGTTATGTGTCAGGTAGCAATCAGCCCCAGCATTTT
TRBJ1-5	many	TRBV7-9	-	CASTVDNQPQHF	TGTGCCAGCACCGTAGACAATCAGCCCCAGCATTTT
TRBJ1-5	few	TRBV6-2/TRBV6-3	-	CASSNRPFSAQPQHF	TGTGCCAGCTCCAACCGCCCTTTCTCTGCGCAGCCCCAGCATTTT
TRBJ1-1	-	TRBV6-2/TRBV6-3	-	CASSYSKEGRRNTEAFF	TGTGCCAGCAGTTACTCGAAAGAGGGGAGAAGGAACACTGAAGCTTTCTTT
TRBJ2-7	-	TRBV12-3/TRBV12-4	-	CASRRGGNHYEQYF	TGTGCCAGCAGAAGGGGAGGAAACCATTACGAGCAGTACTTC
TRBJ1-5	-	TRBV2	-	CASSVSLGNQPQHF	TGTGCCAGCAGTGTGAGTCTGGGCAATCAGCCCCAGCATTTT
TRBJ1-5	few	TRBV12-3/TRBV12-4	TRBD1	CASSLGVGGSNQPQHF	TGTGCCAGCAGTTTAGGCGTAGGGGGCAGCAATCAGCCCCAGCATTTT
TRBJ2-5	-	TRBV29-1	TRBD1	CSRQDRGRGETQYF	TGCAGCAGACAAGACAGGGGGCGGGGTGAGACCCAGTACTTC
TRBJ2-7	few	TRBV15	-	CATSREWITYEQYF	TGTGCCACCAGCAGAGAATGGATCACCTACGAGCAGTACTTC
TRBJ2-1	-	TRBV7-9	-	CASSFLGNNYNEQFF	TGTGCCAGCAGCTTCCTAGGGAATAACTACAATGAGCAGTTCTTC
TRBJ1-2	-	TRBV14	-	CASSPLGAGYGYTF	TGTGCCAGCAGCCCTCTTGGGGCTGGGTATGGCTACACCTTC
TRBJ1-5	once	TRBV12-3/TRBV12-4	-	CASSTGLGTSTQHF	TGTGCCAGCAGTACAGGGTTGGGAACGTCAACCCAGCATTTT
TRBJ2-1	-	TRBV28	-	CASSTPAKGSYNEQFF	TGTGCCAGCAGTACCCCAGCAAAAGGGTCCTACAATGAGCAGTTCTTC
TRBJ2-3	-	TRBV6-2/TRBV6-3	TRBD1	CASRTGYSTETQYF	TGTGCCAGCAGGACAGGGTATAGCACAGAGACGCAGTATTTT
TRBJ2-7	-	TRBV7-2	-	CASSLESLVGYEQYF	TGTGCCAGCAGCTTAGAGAGTTTGGTGGGCTACGAGCAGTACTTC
TRBJ2-5	-	TRBV9	-	CASSPRTSPGIWEQYF	TGTGCCAGCAGCCCTCGAACCTCCCCGGGGATCTGGGAGCAGTACTTC
TRBJ1-4	-	TRBV7-2	-	CASSPGMREKLFF	TGTGCCAGCAGCCCGGGGATGAGGGAAAAACTGTTTTTT
TRBJ2-7	few	TRBV9	-	CASSVASASYEQYF	TGTGCCAGCAGCGTAGCTTCGGCCTCCTACGAGCAGTACTTC
TRBJ2-7	-	TRBV29-1	TRBD1	CSGRTGSSYGQYF	TGCAGCGGTCGGACAGGCAGCTCCTACGGGCAGTACTTC
TRBJ2-7	once	TRBV28	TRBD1	CASSARTGNKPYEQYF	TGTGCCAGCAGTGCCCGGACAGGCAATAAACCCTACGAGCAGTACTTC
TRBJ2-5	few	TRBV18	TRBD2	CASSPRDYPGETQYF	TGTGCCAGCTCACCACGGGACTACCCGGGAGAGACCCAGTACTTC
TRBJ2-2	-	TRBV14	-	CASSPEFVPGELFF	TGTGCCAGCAGCCCAGAGTTTGTGCCCGGGGAGCTGTTTTTT
TRBJ2-7	-	TRBV6-2/TRBV6-3	-	CASARIPSLGYEQYF	TGTGCCAGCGCAAGGATACCCTCTCTGGGCTACGAGCAGTACTTC
TRBJ2-5	-	TRBV2	-	CASSDQGMGQETQYF	TGTGCCAGCAGTGATCAGGGGATGGGCCAAGAGACCCAGTACTTC
TRBJ1-6	few	TRBV28	-	CASSSTLSPLHF	TGTGCCAGCAGTTCTACCCTTTCACCCCTCCACTTT
TRBJ2-7	-	TRBV10-3	TRBD1	CAISPGTGSEQYF	TGTGCCATCAGTCCCGGGACAGGGAGTGAGCAGTACTTC
TRBJ1-1	-	TRBV29-1	-	CSATPGVTEAFF	TGCAGCGCCACACCCGGGGTCACTGAAGCTTTCTTT
TRBJ2-3	few	TRBV9	-	CASSGIGPGPHTQYF	TGTGCCAGCAGCGGCATAGGACCGGGACCGCATACGCAGTATTTT
TRBJ2-7	few	TRBV7-8	-	CASSPVFYEQYF	TGTGCCAGCAGCCCGGTATTTTACGAGCAGTACTTC
TRBJ2-3	-	TRBV4-3	-	CASSQEALRPTDTQYF	TGCGCCAGCAGCCAAGAAGCCCTCAGACCCACAGATACGCAGTATTTT
TRBJ2-5	-	TRBV2	-	CASTRVASETQYF	TGTGCCAGCACTAGAGTAGCATCAGAGACCCAGTACTTC
TRBJ2-3	-	TRBV20-1	-	CSASWGPDTQYF	TGCAGTGCTAGCTGGGGGCCGGATACGCAGTATTTT
TRBJ1-5	-	TRBV5-5	-	CASSWGAANSNQLQHF	TGTGCCAGCAGCTGGGGCGCCGCAAATAGCAATCAGCTCCAGCATTTT
TRBJ1-4	few	TRBV7-9	-	CATQLFGGTEKLFF	TGTGCCACACAGCTTTTTGGTGGGACAGAAAAACTGTTTTTT
TRBJ1-6	-	TRBV7-2	-	CASSPRPLTQSLHF	TGTGCCAGCAGCCCCCGGCCCTTAACCCAGTCCCTCCACTTT
TRBJ1-5	-	TRBV27	-	CASRGAVSGQPQHF	TGTGCCAGCCGAGGGGCAGTTTCTGGCCAGCCCCAGCATTTT
TRBJ2-5	-	TRBV7-2	-	CASSPFEGQETQYF	TGTGCCAGCAGCCCATTTGAGGGCCAAGAGACCCAGTACTTC
TRBJ2-7	-	TRBV9	TRBD2	CASSRGLAGASSYEQYF	TGTGCCAGCAGCCGGGGACTAGCGGGGGCCTCCTCCTACGAGCAGTACTTC
TRBJ2-1	once	TRBV15	-	CATSRAGLNEQFF	TGTGCCACCAGCAGAGCGGGGCTCAATGAGCAGTTCTTC
TRBJ1-5	-	TRBV20-1	TRBD1	CSARDRGLSQPQHF	TGCAGTGCTCGGGACAGGGGGCTGAGTCAGCCCCAGCATTTT